Shown below are 27 T cell receptor beta chains from a single sample sequenced in a study of cytomegalovirus exposure and HLA in healthy donors. Clones were sequenced by immunoSEQ multiplex PCR, and TCRdb holds only the in-frame ones, with some missing. The sample has under 200,000 clones, about nine tenths seen once. Material: PBMCs. The source of these receptors is a woman younger than 45 in good health and CMV-seronegative.

In its sample, this clone was seen once. At the DNA level, this CDR3 is encoded by other sequences in the same sample as well. The J gene is TRBJ1-3, the V gene TRBV5-1; D uncertain. V dropped 0 bases and J dropped 3 bases, with 7 bases sitting between them. Germline values: CDR1 SGHRS, CDR2 YFSETQ. This CDR3 is built from 14 residues. CDR3 nucleotide sequence: TGCGCCAGCAGCTTGGGCGGGGATGGAAACACCATATATTTT. Translating it yields CASSLGGDGNTIYF.

The chain couples TRBV11-1 to TRBJ2-2; no clear D gene. The V end lost 1 base, the J end lost 5 bases, and 2 bases lay between the germline ends. Germline assignment: CDR1 SGHAT and CDR2 FQDESV (reference sequence). There are 12 residues in the CDR3. CDR3 coding DNA: TGTGCCAGCAGCTTAGATACCGGGGAGCTGTTTTTT. Encoded protein: CASSLDTGELFF.

The rearrangement uses TRBV6-5 and TRBJ2-2; no definite D call. The CDR3 consists of 16 residues. Germline values: CDR1 MNHEY, CDR2 SVGAGI. Trimming pared 4 bases from V and 2 bases from J, leaving 14 bases between. Here the CDR3 DNA reads TGTGCCAGCAGTTCCACCCGGACGGAAAACACCGGGGAGCTGTTTTTT. Its translation: CASSSTRTENTGELFF.

The V gene is TRBV4-3, the J gene TRBJ2-2; the match to TRBD2 covers 11 bases. The CDR3 covers 16 residues. After removal of 3 bases from V and 3 bases from J, the junction contained 3 bases not matched to a gene. Germline CDR1 reads LGHNA; CDR2 reads YSLEER. CDR3 region: CASSQPGLADTGELFF. CDR3 in DNA: TGCGCCAGCAGCCAGCCGGGACTAGCGGACACCGGGGAGCTGTTTTTT.

The chain joins TRBV18 to TRBJ1-1; D is perhaps TRBD1 (5 bases). The CDR3 spans 15 residues. V was pared by 3 bases and J by 3 bases, with 14 bases between. Germline CDR1 is KGHSH and CDR2 is LQKENI. CDR3 in amino acids: CASSPPGRTYTEAFF. The CDR3 nucleotides are TGTGCCAGCTCACCGCCGGGACGGACGTACACTGAAGCTTTCTTT.

This clone showed up just once. V usage is TRBV2 and J usage is TRBJ2-7; D ambiguous. V lost 6 bases, J lost 3 bases, and 9 bases lay in between. The CDR3 consists of 12 residues. Germline CDR1 is SNHLY and CDR2 is FYNNEI. CDR3 loop: CASSWDFYEQYF. Written as DNA, the CDR3 is TGTGCCAGCAGCTGGGATTTCTACGAGCAGTACTTC.

The V and J genes are TRBV25-1 and TRBJ1-1, with TRBD1 identical over 10 bases. This CDR3 is built from 15 residues. V lost 4 bases to trimming and J lost 6 bases; unmatched junction nucleotides: 8. Germline values: CDR1 MGHDK, CDR2 SYGVNS. CDR3 coding DNA: TGTGCCAGCAGTGTTCGGACAGGGGGAGCTTCTGAAGCTTTCTTT. Residues: CASSVRTGGASEAFF. The full variable domain, with the rest looked up from reference TRBV25-1 and TRBJ1-1, is EADIYQTPRYLVIGTGKKITLECSQTMGHDKMYWYQQDPGMELHLIHYSYGVNSTEKGDLSSESTVSRIRTEHFPLTLESARPSHTSQYLCASSVRTGGASEAFFGQGTRLTVV.

The chain carries TRBV7-2 and TRBJ1-1; no clear D gene. Trimming pared 3 bases from V and 0 bases from J, leaving 8 bases between. The CDR3 sequence is 14 residues long. Germline V gene data show CDR1 as SGHTA and CDR2 as FQGNSA. For the CDR3, the DNA is TGTGCCAGCAGCTTCAGGTCGATGAACACTGAAGCTTTCTTT. As protein: CASSFRSMNTEAFF.

The J gene is TRBJ1-5, the V gene TRBV19; D might be TRBD1 (6 bases). The germline V and J ends were trimmed by 5 bases and 3 bases, with 17 bases remaining between them. Germline V gene data show CDR1 as LNHDA and CDR2 as SQIVND (reference sequence). The CDR3 length is 16 residues. The DNA for the CDR3 is TGTGCCAGTAGTTTGGGGGGCGAGAATGTCAATCAGCCCCAGCATTTT. Translation gives CASSLGGENVNQPQHF.

The chain couples TRBV28 to TRBJ2-1; 11 bases match TRBD2. J gave up 9 bases and V 8 bases, and 18 bases lay outside the gene matches. The length of the CDR3 is 17 residues. In germline, CDR1 is MDHEN, CDR2 SYDVKM. The DNA for the CDR3 is TGTGCCAGCCTGACTCCTTATAGCGGGAGGGCCGGTATTGAGCAGTTCTTC. This translates into CASLTPYSGRAGIEQFF.

This sequence joins TRBV25-1 and TRBJ1-5, with D possibly being TRBD1 (5 bases). The CDR3 is 16 amino acids. With 3 bases removed from V and 0 bases from J, the gap between germline ends came to 12 bases. Germline lookup yields CDR1 MGHDK and CDR2 SYGVNS. This CDR3 reads CASSEGTDDSNQPQHF. As DNA, the CDR3 is TGTGCCAGCAGTGAGGGGACGGACGATAGCAATCAGCCCCAGCATTTT.

The table lists this clone with a few counts. The V and J genes are TRBV5-1 and TRBJ1-5; D is possibly TRBD1 (5 bases). The CDR3 consists of 14 residues. Trimming cost V 0 bases and J 5 bases, with 9 bases left between them. Germline-derived CDR1 and CDR2 are SGHRS and YFSETQ. In DNA form, the CDR3 reads TGCGCCAGCAGCTTGGGGGGGAAAGATCAGCCCCAGCATTTT. It is translated as CASSLGGKDQPQHF.

The chain joins TRBV6-1 to TRBJ2-7; the match to TRBD2 covers 11 bases. CDR3 length: 14 residues. Germline V gene sequence: CDR1 MNHNS, CDR2 SASEGT. Losses at the gene ends were 4 bases for V and 4 bases for J; bases not matched to a gene: 3. For the CDR3, the DNA is TGTGCCAGCAGTGGGGGACTAGCGGCATACGAGCAGTACTTC. This gives the protein CASSGGLAAYEQYF.

This rearrangement joins TRBV30 to TRBJ2-7, with 9 nucleotides matching TRBD1. J was trimmed by 5 bases and V by 8 bases; bases with no gene match: 4. Germline CDR1 is GTSNPN and CDR2 is SVGIG (reference sequence). This CDR3 is 11 amino acids long. The CDR3, as DNA: TGTGCCAGGGGACAGGGAAACGAGCAGTACTTC. Residues: CARGQGNEQYF.

V and J are TRBV4-1 and TRBJ1-2, with TRBD1 as a possible D gene (6 bases). Trimming took off 0 bases at V and 5 bases at J, with 16 bases between the two ends. CDR1 MGHRA and CDR2 YSYEKL come from the germline V gene. This CDR3 comprises 16 residues. CDR3 amino acids: CASSQDLAAGAYGYTF. DNA of the CDR3: TGCGCCAGCAGCCAAGATCTAGCCGCAGGGGCGTATGGCTACACCTTC.

This chain links TRBV27 with TRBJ2-7, with a tentative D call TRBD1 (5 bases). V lost 5 bases and J 2 bases, leaving 13 bases between the germline ends. Germline V gives CDR1 MNHEY, CDR2 SMNVEV (reference sequence). This CDR3 has 14 amino acids. CDR3 protein: CASSQGSGPYEQYF. The CDR3 DNA reads TGTGCCAGCAGTCAGGGCTCTGGTCCCTACGAGCAGTACTTC.

The V gene is TRBV7-2, the J gene TRBJ2-1; TRBD1 matches 8 bases. The V segment lost 2 bases and the J segment 6 bases; nucleotides outside the gene matches: 6. The CDR3 extends over 15 amino acids. The germline V gene encodes CDR1 SGHTA and CDR2 FQGNSA. The CDR3 loop reads CASSLMTGDFNEQFF. In nucleotides, the CDR3 is TGTGCCAGCAGCTTAATGACAGGGGATTTCAATGAGCAGTTCTTC.

V gene TRBV5-4 combines with J gene TRBJ2-7; D is uncertain. Germline CDR1 SGHNT, CDR2 YYREEE (reference sequence). V lost 4 bases, J lost 1 base, and 6 bases lay in between. The CDR3 consists of 12 residues. The CDR3 spells CASSGDSYEQYF. CDR3 DNA sequence: TGTGCCAGCAGCGGGGATTCCTACGAGCAGTACTTC.

This chain links TRBV7-3 with TRBJ2-1, with 8 bases lining up with TRBD2. This CDR3 spans 16 amino acids. Germline values: CDR1 SGHTA, CDR2 FQGTGA. The V segment lost 1 base and the J segment 7 bases; nucleotides outside the gene matches: 9. DNA of the CDR3: TGTGCCAGCAGCTTAAGCATGGGACTAGGCGAAAATGAGCAGTTCTTC. Protein sequence: CASSLSMGLGENEQFF.

The chain combines TRBV2 with TRBJ2-7; TRBD1 matches 7 bases. Germline assignment: CDR1 SNHLY and CDR2 FYNNEI. The CDR3 runs to 14 residues. V was pared by 6 bases and J by 1 base, with 6 bases of the junction left unmatched. The CDR3 DNA reads as TGTGCCAGCAGACTCGGACAGGTGTCCTACGAGCAGTACTTC. Translating gives CASRLGQVSYEQYF.

The rearrangement links TRBV27 to TRBJ2-1, with TRBD2 identical over 16 bases. The CDR3 sequence is 17 residues long. The germline V gene has CDR1 MNHEY and CDR2 SMNVEV (reference sequence). V lost 5 bases to trimming and J lost 5 bases; unmatched junction nucleotides: 6. CDR3 nucleotide sequence: TGTGCCAGCAGTCTCCTCGGGACTAGCGGGAGGGACAATGAGCAGTTCTTC. This sequence encodes CASSLLGTSGRDNEQFF.

This clone showed up just once. The chain has TRBV27 and TRBJ2-1; no clear D. Looked up from germline, CDR1 is MNHEY and CDR2 is SMNVEV (reference sequence). The germline V and J ends were trimmed by 8 bases and 2 bases, with 4 bases remaining between them. The CDR3 has 11 amino acids. The CDR3 reads CASGTYNEQFF. DNA for the CDR3: TGTGCCAGCGGCACCTACAATGAGCAGTTCTTC.

This chain joins TRBV9 and TRBJ1-4; TRBD1 matches 9 bases. The CDR3 length is 15 residues. J lost 8 bases, V lost 2 bases, and 7 bases had no gene match. Germline CDR1 is SGDLS and CDR2 is YYNGEE. CDR3 amino acids: CASSVAGTGNEKLFF. The CDR3 DNA is TGTGCCAGCAGCGTGGCCGGGACAGGGAACGAAAAACTGTTTTTT.

The chain uses TRBV29-1 and TRBJ2-5; possible D gene TRBD1, 6 bases. The CDR3 sequence is 15 residues long. CDR1 SQVTM and CDR2 ANQGSEA come from the germline V gene. Trimming removed 6 bases at V and 5 bases at J, with 22 bases between. The CDR3 here is CSVPSGSAGDETQYF. The CDR3 bases are TGCAGCGTCCCCTCCGGGTCGGCAGGGGATGAGACCCAGTACTTC.

J is TRBJ2-7 and V is TRBV4-1; D call uncertain. This CDR3 has 15 residues. The V end was cut by 1 base, the J end by 0 bases, with 10 bases between. Germline V gene data show CDR1 as MGHRA and CDR2 as YSYEKL. This chain's CDR3 is CASSQGFSPSYEQYF. CDR3 DNA sequence: TGCGCCAGCAGCCAAGGATTTAGTCCCTCCTACGAGCAGTACTTC.

The chain employs TRBV5-4 and TRBJ1-6; TRBD1 aligns across 8 bases. Per germline, CDR1 SGHNT and CDR2 YYREEE (reference sequence). The length of the CDR3 is 15 residues. The ends lost 0 bases at V and 7 bases at J; junction bases unmatched: 3. The CDR3 sequence: CASSLAGTGNSPLHF. The CDR3 DNA is TGTGCCAGCAGCTTGGCCGGGACAGGAAATTCACCCCTCCACTTT. Drawing the rest from reference TRBV5-4 and TRBJ1-6, the complete variable domain is ETGVTQSPTHLIKTRGQQVTLRCSSQSGHNTVSWYQQALGQGPQFIFQYYREEENGRGNFPPRFSGLQFPNYSSELNVNALELDDSALYLCASSLAGTGNSPLHFGNGTRLTVT.

This clone was counted a single time. This chain connects TRBV30 to TRBJ1-1; D perhaps matches TRBD1 (6 bases). V lost 5 bases to trimming and J lost 3 bases, with 16 bases between them. Germline V gene sequence: CDR1 GTSNPN, CDR2 SVGIG (reference sequence). The CDR3 is made up of 14 amino acids. CDR3 DNA sequence: TGTGCCTGGGTGGGGGCGAGTGTTCACACTGAAGCTTTCTTT. It encodes CAWVGASVHTEAFF.